Listed below are T cell receptor beta chains from one sample, sequenced in a study of OX40 agonist ivuxolimab in advanced cancers. Method: immunoSEQ multiplex PCR; TCRdb's copy keeps in-frame clones and lacks some. The data show 45,000 to 55,000 clones, with 70% to 85% seen just once and 0.95% to 1.2% held by the top ten. The material was CD4+ or CD8+ T cells sorted from blood, obtained in a trial of the OX40 agonist ivuxolimab. These receptors were obtained from an adult with an advanced solid tumor such as melanoma, head and neck, liver or kidney cancer. Both conserved end residues are part of each CDR3. The D gene is left open where the match is weak. Clone size is not always given. Where it is, it says once, few, many or a class for expanded clones.

cdr3_aa cdr3_nt cdr3_length j_call clone_size v_call d_call
CASSLVGVTGELFF TGTGCCAGCAGCTTAGTGGGAGTCACCGGGGAGCTGTTTTTT 14 TRBJ2-2 . TRBV11-3 .
CASSTLLGGRGYTF TGTGCCAGCAGTACACTGTTGGGGGGTCGTGGCTACACCTTC 14 TRBJ1-2 few TRBV28 .
CASSLGASGYQAKNIQYF TGTGCCAGCAGCTTAGGCGCTAGCGGGTATCAAGCCAAAAACATTCAGTACTTC 18 TRBJ2-4 . TRBV13 TRBD2
CASRRNGLAVTDTQYF TGTGCCAGCAGACGGAACGGACTAGCGGTCACAGATACGCAGTATTTT 16 TRBJ2-3 . TRBV11-2 TRBD2
CASSIWDRAKTEAFF TGTGCCAGTAGTATCTGGGACAGGGCGAAGACTGAAGCTTTCTTT 15 TRBJ1-1 . TRBV19 TRBD1
CASSLDREAYNEQFF TGTGCCAGCAGCCTTGACAGGGAAGCCTACAATGAGCAGTTCTTC 15 TRBJ2-1 . TRBV5-6 TRBD1
CASSPVGAGGTYEQYF TGCGCCAGCAGCCCTGTGGGGGCGGGAGGGACCTACGAGCAGTACTTC 16 TRBJ2-7 . TRBV4-3 TRBD2
CAWETRTGGFSPLHF TGTGCCTGGGAGACCCGGACAGGGGGCTTTTCACCCCTCCACTTT 15 TRBJ1-6 . TRBV30 TRBD1
CASSDGSSYNEQFF TGCGCCAGCAGCGACGGGAGCTCCTACAATGAGCAGTTCTTC 14 TRBJ2-1 . TRBV5-1 .
CASSQSGRRNTEAFF TGTGCCAGCTCCCAGTCGGGACGGAGGAACACTGAAGCTTTCTTT 15 TRBJ1-1 . TRBV18 .
CASSSQGLYGYTF TGTGCCAGCAGCTCGCAAGGCCTTTATGGCTACACCTTC 13 TRBJ1-2 . TRBV11-2 .
CASSAVGTSYYNEQFF TGTGCCAGCAGCGCCGTTGGGACTAGCTACTACAATGAGCAGTTCTTC 16 TRBJ2-1 . TRBV9 TRBD2
CASSLDGYSGANVLTF TGTGCCAGCAGCTTGGACGGCTACTCTGGGGCCAACGTCCTGACTTTC 16 TRBJ2-6 . TRBV4-2 .
CASSTQGDHSTEQYF TGTGCCAGCAGCACACAGGGGGATCATAGTACCGAGCAGTACTTC 15 TRBJ2-7 once TRBV28 TRBD1
CASSSRTGLFLTSTDTQYF TGTGCCAGCAGCTCTCGGACAGGGCTATTTTTAACCAGCACAGATACGCAGTATTTT 19 TRBJ2-3 . TRBV7-2 TRBD1
CSVGPPGGVGGYTF TGCAGCGTTGGGCCTCCAGGGGGCGTAGGGGGCTACACCTTC 14 TRBJ1-2 . TRBV29-1 TRBD1
CASSEVPVGTRFF TGTGCCAGCAGTGAGGTTCCGGTGGGAACGCGGTTCTTC 13 TRBJ2-1 once TRBV25-1 .
CASSKRASGGAIETQYF TGTGCCAGCAGCAAGAGGGCTAGCGGGGGGGCAATCGAGACCCAGTACTTC 17 TRBJ2-5 . TRBV5-4 TRBD2
CASSPNLAGGGNEQFF TGTGCCAGCAGCCCTAATCTAGCGGGAGGTGGCAATGAGCAGTTCTTC 16 TRBJ2-1 . TRBV7-3 TRBD2
CASSYLQGDYGYTF TGCGCCAGCAGCTACCTACAGGGGGATTATGGCTACACCTTC 14 TRBJ1-2 . TRBV5-1 TRBD1
CASSLGTGNSPLHF TGTGCCAGCAGCTTGGGGACAGGGAATTCACCCCTCCACTTT 14 TRBJ1-6 . TRBV5-6 TRBD1
CAISEGTGGASTDTQYF TGTGCCATCAGTGAAGGAACAGGGGGCGCGTCGACAGATACGCAGTATTTT 17 TRBJ2-3 . TRBV10-3 TRBD1
CASSRLAGDGGELFF TGTGCCAGTAGCAGACTAGCGGGAGATGGCGGGGAGCTGTTTTTT 15 TRBJ2-2 . TRBV19 TRBD2
CASSLAGTVSYEQYF TGTGCCAGCAGCTTGGCCGGGACGGTCTCCTACGAGCAGTACTTC 15 TRBJ2-7 . TRBV5-4 .
CASSLEQMGKNIQYF TGTGCCAGCAGCTTAGAGCAGATGGGGAAAAACATTCAGTACTTC 15 TRBJ2-4 . TRBV7-2 .
CASSLPVAKNIQYF TGTGCCAGCAGCTTGCCAGTAGCCAAAAACATTCAGTACTTC 14 TRBJ2-4 . TRBV5-5 .
CASSPGPVGYEQYF TGTGCCAGCAGCCCGGGTCCCGTCGGCTACGAGCAGTACTTC 14 TRBJ2-7 . TRBV6-5 .
CASSQGGLEETQYF TGTGCCAGCAGCCAAGGGGGACTAGAAGAGACCCAGTACTTC 14 TRBJ2-5 . TRBV4-2 TRBD2
CASSQELGVLAKNIQYF TGTGCCAGCAGCCAAGAGCTGGGAGTTCTAGCCAAAAACATTCAGTACTTC 17 TRBJ2-4 . TRBV4-2 .
CASQKGTGLRRHF TGTGCCAGCCAGAAGGGGACAGGCCTCCGTAGGCACTTC 13 TRBJ2-5 . TRBV7-2 TRBD1
CASSINRQETQYF TGTGCCAGTAGTATTAACAGACAAGAGACCCAGTACTTC 13 TRBJ2-5 . TRBV19 .
CASSPRDTLGETQYF TGTGCCAGCAGCCCCCGGGACACCCTGGGAGAGACCCAGTACTTC 15 TRBJ2-5 . TRBV27 .
CASSVGPQGGYTF TGTGCCAGCAGCGTAGGCCCCCAAGGTGGCTACACCTTC 13 TRBJ1-2 once TRBV9 .
CASSPDAGASYEQYF TGTGCCAGCAGCCCTGACGCAGGGGCCAGCTACGAGCAGTACTTC 15 TRBJ2-7 few TRBV5-4 .
CASSSDIGHWGEQYF TGTGCCAGCAGCTCGGACATTGGCCATTGGGGCGAGCAGTACTTC 15 TRBJ2-7 . TRBV7-2 .
CASSPVGTTNEKLFF TGTGCCAGCAGCCCGGTTGGGACGACTAATGAAAAACTGTTTTTT 15 TRBJ1-4 . TRBV7-9 .
CASSTKGTQYF TGTGCCAGCAGCACCAAGGGGACCCAGTACTTC 11 TRBJ2-5 . TRBV2 .
CAIREEFAGELFF TGTGCCATTAGGGAGGAGTTCGCCGGGGAGCTGTTTTTT 13 TRBJ2-2 . TRBV2 .